This TCR beta chain stems from a study of blood T cells in healthy people across ages. The germline V gene encodes CDR1 KGHSY and CDR2 FQNENV. V dropped 6 bases and J dropped 13 bases, with 16 bases sitting between them. The CDR3 totals 12 residues. It was with a sample-barcoded 5' primer and a J-beta primer mix that a second PCR of roughly 7 to 12 cycles was run. In TCRdb, the 5' RACE reads were re-called with MiXCR into one record per CDR3 protein. The repertoire holds 1.5 million to 2 million distinct CDR3 sequences, around half seen once, with less than 2.5% in the top ten. Sample donors were healthy Caucasian individuals that came from Russia, aged 6 to 90. Peripheral blood from each donor was collected in a volume of approximately 10 milliliters.

Sample: blood. This receptor was identified in a woman aged 40 to 49 in good health. This chain links TRBV16 with TRBJ2-4; a weak D match, TRBD2 (5 bases). The CDR3 bases are TGTGCCAGCAGTCCAAAGGGCTGGGAGCAGTACTTC. Its translation: CASSPKGWEQYF. Full variable domain (missing parts from reference TRBV16 and TRBJ2-4): GEEVAQTPKHLVRGEGQKAKLYCAPIKGHSYVFWYQQVLKNEFKFLISFQNENVFDETGMPKERFSAKCLPNSPCSLEIQATKLEDSAVYFCASSPKGWEQYFGAGTRLSVL.